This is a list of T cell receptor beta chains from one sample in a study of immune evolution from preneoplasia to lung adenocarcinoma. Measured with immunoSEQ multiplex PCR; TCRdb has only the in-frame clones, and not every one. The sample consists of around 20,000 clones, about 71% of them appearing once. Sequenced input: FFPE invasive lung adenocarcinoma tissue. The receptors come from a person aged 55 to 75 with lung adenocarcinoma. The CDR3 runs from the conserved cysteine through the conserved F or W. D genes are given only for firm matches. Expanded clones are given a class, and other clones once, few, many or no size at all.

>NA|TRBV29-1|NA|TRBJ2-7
CSVSRDTSYEQYF
TGCAGCGTGTCCCGGGACACTTCCTACGAGCAGTACTTC
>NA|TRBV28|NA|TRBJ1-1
CASSFAGLSNTEAFF
TGTGCCAGCAGTTTTGCAGGGCTATCGAACACTGAAGCTTTCTTT
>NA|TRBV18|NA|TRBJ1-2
CASSRDPNYGYTF
TGTGCCAGCTCACGGGACCCTAACTATGGCTACACCTTC
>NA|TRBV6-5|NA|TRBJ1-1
CASSQAPVNTEAFF
TGTGCCAGCAGCCAGGCCCCGGTGAACACTGAAGCTTTCTTT
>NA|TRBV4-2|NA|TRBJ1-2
CASSQASTGLAYGYTF
TGTGCCAGCAGCCAAGCATCCACAGGGCTGGCCTATGGCTACACCTTC
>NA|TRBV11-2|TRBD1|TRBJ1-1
CASSHLQGLSTEAFF
TGTGCCAGCAGCCACCTACAGGGGTTGAGCACTGAAGCTTTCTTT
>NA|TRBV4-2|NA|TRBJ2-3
CASSQESAPDTQYF
TGTGCCAGCAGCCAAGAAAGCGCTCCAGATACGCAGTATTTT
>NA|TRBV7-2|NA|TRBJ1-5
CASSLKGSYYQPQHF
TGTGCCAGCAGCTTAAAGGGTTCCTACTATCAGCCCCAGCATTTT
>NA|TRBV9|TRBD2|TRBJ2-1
CASSVSGISYNEQFF
TGTGCCAGCAGCGTTAGCGGGATCTCCTACAATGAGCAGTTCTTC
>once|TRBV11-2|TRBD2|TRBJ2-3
CASSLDVSGSTKYF
TGTGCCAGCAGCTTAGATGTTAGCGGGAGTACGAAGTATTTT
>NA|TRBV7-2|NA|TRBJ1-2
CASSLAFSGLGPNYGYTF
TGTGCCAGCAGCTTAGCGTTCAGTGGGTTGGGGCCTAACTATGGCTACACCTTC
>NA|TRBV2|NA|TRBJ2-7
CASRGFYEEEGQYF
TGTGCCAGCAGGGGGTTTTATGAGGAAGAAGGGCAGTACTTC
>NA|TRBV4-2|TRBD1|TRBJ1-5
CASSPSRGTGPQHF
TGTGCCAGCAGCCCCAGTAGGGGGACAGGGCCCCAGCATTTT
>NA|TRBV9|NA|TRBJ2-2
CASSAVFTGELFF
TGTGCCAGCAGTGCGGTGTTCACCGGGGAGCTGTTTTTT
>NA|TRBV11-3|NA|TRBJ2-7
CASSFQGTVTYEQYF
TGTGCCAGCAGCTTTCAGGGGACGGTCACCTACGAGCAGTACTTC
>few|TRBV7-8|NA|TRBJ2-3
CASSLASGPWQYF
TGTGCCAGCAGCTTAGCGTCAGGACCCTGGCAGTATTTT
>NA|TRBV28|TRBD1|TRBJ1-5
CASSLHRGPRNQPQHF
TGTGCCAGCAGTTTACACAGGGGGCCTAGGAATCAGCCCCAGCATTTT
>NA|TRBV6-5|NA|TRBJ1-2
CASSYSGSRTYGYTF
TGTGCCAGCAGTTACTCGGGCAGCCGCACGTATGGCTACACCTTC
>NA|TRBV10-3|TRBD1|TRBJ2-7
CAISSSGTGIHEQYF
TGTGCCATCAGTTCGTCCGGGACAGGGATCCACGAGCAGTACTTC
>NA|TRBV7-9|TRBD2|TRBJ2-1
CASSPRRLAGETGEQFF
TGTGCCAGCAGTCCTAGAAGACTAGCGGGAGAAACTGGTGAGCAGTTCTTC
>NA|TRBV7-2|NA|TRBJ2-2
CASSLSAARATGELFF
NA
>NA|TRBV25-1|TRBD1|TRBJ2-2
CASSVRDRSTGELFF
TGTGCCAGCAGTGTCCGGGACAGGAGTACCGGGGAGCTGTTTTTT
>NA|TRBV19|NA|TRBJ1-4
CASRGGTAPGEKLFF
TGTGCCAGTAGGGGGGGGACGGCCCCGGGGGAAAAACTGTTTTTT
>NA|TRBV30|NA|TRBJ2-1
CAWNQVHSYNEQFF
TGTGCCTGGAATCAGGTCCACTCCTACAATGAGCAGTTCTTC
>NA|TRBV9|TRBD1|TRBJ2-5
CASSVVSEGATQYF
TGTGCCAGCAGCGTAGTTTCAGAGGGGGCGACCCAGTACTTC
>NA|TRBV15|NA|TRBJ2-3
CATSSSATDTQYF
TGTGCCACCAGCAGCTCCGCGACGGATACGCAGTATTTT
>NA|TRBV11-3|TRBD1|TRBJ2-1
CASSSATGGSLSSYNEQFF
TGTGCCAGCAGCTCTGCGACAGGGGGCAGCCTAAGCTCCTACAATGAGCAGTTCTTC
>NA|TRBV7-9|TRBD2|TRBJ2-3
CASSSNSGRDGDTQYF
TGTGCCAGCAGCTCGAATAGCGGGAGGGACGGAGATACGCAGTATTTT
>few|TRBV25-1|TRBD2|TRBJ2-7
CASSELERESHEQYF
TGTGCCAGCAGTGAATTGGAGCGGGAGTCCCACGAGCAGTACTTC
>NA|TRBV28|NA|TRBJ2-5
CASSSEGSGIETQYF
TGTGCCAGCAGTTCAGAGGGATCGGGGATAGAGACCCAGTACTTC
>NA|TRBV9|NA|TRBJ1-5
CASSLEWRGQPQHF
TGTGCCAGCAGTTTAGAATGGCGGGGTCAGCCCCAGCATTTT
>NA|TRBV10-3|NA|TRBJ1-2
CAISVVQGHYGYTF
TGTGCCATCAGCGTGGTTCAGGGGCACTATGGCTACACCTTC
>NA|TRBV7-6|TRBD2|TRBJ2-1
CASSPATSRNKGNEQFF
TGTGCCAGCAGCCCAGCGACTAGCCGAAACAAGGGCAATGAGCAGTTCTTC
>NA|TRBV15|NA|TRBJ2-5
CATSRDPEGETQYF
TGTGCCACCAGCAGAGATCCGGAGGGGGAGACCCAGTACTTC
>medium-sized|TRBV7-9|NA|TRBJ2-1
CASSSLPGSSWASGDEQFF
TGTGCCAGCAGCTCCCTTCCCGGGTCTTCTTGGGCGAGTGGGGATGAGCAGTTCTTC
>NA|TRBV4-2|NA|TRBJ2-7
CASSQGREYEQYF
TGTGCCAGCAGCCAAGGGAGGGAGTACGAGCAGTACTTC
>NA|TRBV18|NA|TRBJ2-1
CASSPHTGPESGQFF
TGTGCCAGCTCACCCCACACAGGACCCGAATCAGGGCAGTTCTTC
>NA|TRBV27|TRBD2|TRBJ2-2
CASSPAGVVTGELFF
TGTGCCAGCAGCCCAGCGGGGGTAGTAACCGGGGAGCTGTTTTTT
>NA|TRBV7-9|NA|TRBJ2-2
CASSLYPSNTGELFF
TGTGCCAGCAGCTTATACCCTAGTAACACCGGGGAGCTGTTTTTT
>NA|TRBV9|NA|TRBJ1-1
CASSVVGGPAFF
TGTGCCAGCAGCGTAGTGGGGGGTCCAGCTTTCTTT